These T cell receptor beta chains were read from a single sample in a study of OX40 agonist ivuxolimab in advanced cancers. TCRdb's copy holds only in-frame clones and misses some; the assay was immunoSEQ multiplex PCR. The data contain approximately 76,000 clones, around 94% of them singletons. The input for sequencing was CD4+ or CD8+ T cells sorted from blood, taken in a trial of the OX40 agonist ivuxolimab. All receptors come from an adult with an advanced solid tumor such as melanoma, head and neck, liver or kidney cancer. Each CDR3 is given with its conserved first and last residue. A D gene is named only where the DNA matches it firmly. Where a row states a size, it is once, few, many or the class of an expanded clone; other rows omit it.

J: TRBJ2-7
size: NA
length: 12
D: TRBD2
V: TRBV4-2
DNA: TGTGCCAGCAGCTCCGGACTAGACGAGCAGTACTTC
CDR3: CASSSGLDEQYF

J: TRBJ1-1
size: NA
length: 11
D: NA
V: TRBV5-1
DNA: TGCGCCAGCAGCATGAACACTGAAGCTTTCTTT
CDR3: CASSMNTEAFF

J: TRBJ1-2
size: once
length: 16
D: TRBD1
V: TRBV5-8
DNA: TGTGCCAGCAGCCGGGACAGCGAAACTAAAGGCTATGGCTACACCTTC
CDR3: CASSRDSETKGYGYTF

J: TRBJ2-1
size: once
length: 16
D: TRBD2
V: TRBV7-9
DNA: TGTGCCAGCAGCTTAGCGGCGGGAGGGTCTAACAATGAGCAGTTCTTC
CDR3: CASSLAAGGSNNEQFF

J: TRBJ2-7
size: few
length: 13
D: NA
V: TRBV11-2
DNA: TGTGCCAGCAGCCGAGGACAGAATTACGAGCAGTACTTC
CDR3: CASSRGQNYEQYF

J: TRBJ1-1
size: NA
length: 12
D: NA
V: TRBV5-6
DNA: TGTGCCAGCAGCTTGGGGTACACTGAAGCTTTCTTT
CDR3: CASSLGYTEAFF

J: TRBJ1-5
size: NA
length: 16
D: NA
V: TRBV5-6
DNA: TGTGCCAGCAGCTTGGGCCGGGTCACAGCAAATCAGCCCCAGCATTTT
CDR3: CASSLGRVTANQPQHF

J: TRBJ1-2
size: NA
length: 12
D: NA
V: TRBV7-8
DNA: TGTGCCAGCAGCTTTCTGGCCTATGGCTACACCTTC
CDR3: CASSFLAYGYTF

J: TRBJ2-1
size: NA
length: 16
D: TRBD2
V: TRBV5-1
DNA: TGCGCCAGCAGCTGGGGGACTAGCGGGAGTTTAAATGAGCAGTTCTTC
CDR3: CASSWGTSGSLNEQFF

J: TRBJ1-1
size: NA
length: 15
D: NA
V: TRBV28
DNA: TGTGCCAGCAGTTTATCAGGGGTCGATTACACTGAAGCTTTCTTT
CDR3: CASSLSGVDYTEAFF

J: TRBJ2-7
size: NA
length: 14
D: NA
V: TRBV7-3
DNA: TGTGCCAGCAGCTTTACGCGACGACGCTACGAGCAGTACTTC
CDR3: CASSFTRRRYEQYF

J: TRBJ2-3
size: once
length: 16
D: NA
V: TRBV9
DNA: TGTGCCAGCAGCCCAGAGTGGGGCAGGGTTGGAGATACGCAGTATTTT
CDR3: CASSPEWGRVGDTQYF

J: TRBJ1-4
size: NA
length: 13
D: NA
V: TRBV7-9
DNA: TGTGCCAGCAGCTTAACGGAAAATGAAAAACTGTTTTTT
CDR3: CASSLTENEKLFF

J: TRBJ2-1
size: NA
length: 13
D: NA
V: TRBV7-9
DNA: TGTGCCAGCTCTCCGGGCCGCGTTTTTGAGCAGTTCTTC
CDR3: CASSPGRVFEQFF

J: TRBJ1-1
size: once
length: 15
D: TRBD1
V: TRBV18
DNA: TGTGCCAGCTCACCCGGGACAGGGATTAACACTGAAGCTTTCTTT
CDR3: CASSPGTGINTEAFF

J: TRBJ2-5
size: once
length: 14
D: NA
V: TRBV5-4
DNA: TGTGCCAGCAGCTCTAACAGGGTGGGGGAGACCCAGTACTTC
CDR3: CASSSNRVGETQYF

J: TRBJ1-1
size: NA
length: 14
D: NA
V: TRBV19
DNA: TGTGCCAGTAGTATGGCAGGGTGGGACACTGAAGCTTTCTTT
CDR3: CASSMAGWDTEAFF

J: TRBJ2-7
size: NA
length: 17
D: TRBD2
V: TRBV7-8
DNA: TGTGCCAGCAGCTTAGAGGCTAGCGGGAGGCTTGAGGGCGAGCAGTACTTC
CDR3: CASSLEASGRLEGEQYF

J: TRBJ1-4
size: NA
length: 16
D: NA
V: TRBV6-5
DNA: TGTGCCAGCAGTTTCGATCGGGACCGCCGCGGGGAAAAACTGTTTTTT
CDR3: CASSFDRDRRGEKLFF

J: TRBJ1-2
size: NA
length: 14
D: TRBD1
V: TRBV27
DNA: TGTGCCAGCAGTCCCCGGGACAGGGTGAGTGGCTACACCTTC
CDR3: CASSPRDRVSGYTF

J: TRBJ2-5
size: NA
length: 14
D: NA
V: TRBV4-2
DNA: TGTGCCAGCAGCCAAGAGGGGCAACAAGAGACCCAGTACTTC
CDR3: CASSQEGQQETQYF

J: TRBJ2-7
size: NA
length: 16
D: TRBD2
V: TRBV7-9
DNA: TGTGCCAGCAGCTTATGGGGAGGGCAGATTACCTACGAGCAGTACTTC
CDR3: CASSLWGGQITYEQYF

J: TRBJ1-1
size: NA
length: 12
D: NA
V: TRBV5-8
DNA: TGTGCCAGCACCCCCGGTGGCACTGAAGCTTTCTTT
CDR3: CASTPGGTEAFF

J: TRBJ2-3
size: NA
length: 15
D: NA
V: TRBV9
DNA: TGTGCCAGCAGCGGAGGGGGTGGTGAAACAGATACGCAGTATTTT
CDR3: CASSGGGGETDTQYF

J: TRBJ2-1
size: NA
length: 15
D: TRBD2
V: TRBV9
DNA: TGTGCCAGCAGAGAGGGGAGCGGGAGCACCAATGAGCAGTTCTTC
CDR3: CASREGSGSTNEQFF

J: TRBJ1-1
size: NA
length: 12
D: NA
V: TRBV6-1
DNA: TGTGCCAGCAGTGAAATGGGGGCTGAAGCTTTCTTT
CDR3: CASSEMGAEAFF

J: TRBJ2-7
size: NA
length: 14
D: TRBD1
V: TRBV7-9
DNA: TGTGCCAGCAGCTTAGAGGGACAGGTATACGAGCAGTACTTC
CDR3: CASSLEGQVYEQYF

J: TRBJ2-7
size: once
length: 15
D: NA
V: TRBV5-6
DNA: TGTGCCAGCAGCCCCACTAGAAACGACCTTGGGGAGCAGTACTTC
CDR3: CASSPTRNDLGEQYF

J: TRBJ1-1
size: NA
length: 14
D: NA
V: TRBV19
DNA: TGTGCCAGTAGTATATTCGCTCTGGGGACTGAAGCTTTCTTT
CDR3: CASSIFALGTEAFF

J: TRBJ2-7
size: NA
length: 14
D: NA
V: TRBV27
DNA: TGTGCCAGCAGTTTAGGTCTCTACTCCTACGAGCAGTACTTC
CDR3: CASSLGLYSYEQYF

J: TRBJ2-7
size: once
length: 14
D: NA
V: TRBV15
DNA: TGTGCCACCAGCCCTACTGATAGCTCCTACGAGCAGTACTTC
CDR3: CATSPTDSSYEQYF

J: TRBJ2-7
size: NA
length: 16
D: NA
V: TRBV2
DNA: TGTGCCAGCAGTGAAGCGGACACAGGGCGAACCTACGAGCAGTACTTC
CDR3: CASSEADTGRTYEQYF

J: TRBJ2-2
size: NA
length: 16
D: TRBD2
V: TRBV28
DNA: TGTGCCAGCAGAACCGGGCTAGCGGGATGGACCGGGGAGCTGTTTTTT
CDR3: CASRTGLAGWTGELFF

J: TRBJ1-2
size: NA
length: 12
D: NA
V: TRBV7-3
DNA: TGTGCCAGCAGCTTTTGCTGGGATGGCTACACCTTC
CDR3: CASSFCWDGYTF

J: TRBJ1-4
size: few
length: 16
D: TRBD1
V: TRBV4-3
DNA: TGCGCCAGCAGCCAGAACTACCGGGACAGGGGAGAAAAACTGTTTTTT
CDR3: CASSQNYRDRGEKLFF